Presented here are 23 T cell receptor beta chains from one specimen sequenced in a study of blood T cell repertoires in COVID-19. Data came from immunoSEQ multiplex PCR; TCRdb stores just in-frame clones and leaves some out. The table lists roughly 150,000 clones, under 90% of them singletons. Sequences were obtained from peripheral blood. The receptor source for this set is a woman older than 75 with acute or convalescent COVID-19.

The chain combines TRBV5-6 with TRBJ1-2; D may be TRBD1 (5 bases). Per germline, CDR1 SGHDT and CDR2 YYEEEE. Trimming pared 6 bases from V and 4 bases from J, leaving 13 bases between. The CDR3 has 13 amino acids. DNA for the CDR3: TGTGCCAGCACCTACGGCGGGGGCTATGGCTACACCTTC. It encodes CASTYGGGYGYTF.

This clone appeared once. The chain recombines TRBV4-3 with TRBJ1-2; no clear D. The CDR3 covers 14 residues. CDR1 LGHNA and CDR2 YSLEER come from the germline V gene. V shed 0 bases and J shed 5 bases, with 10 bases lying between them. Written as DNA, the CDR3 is TGCGCCAGCAGCCAAGAGTCCAGGAATTATGGCTACACCTTC. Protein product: CASSQESRNYGYTF.

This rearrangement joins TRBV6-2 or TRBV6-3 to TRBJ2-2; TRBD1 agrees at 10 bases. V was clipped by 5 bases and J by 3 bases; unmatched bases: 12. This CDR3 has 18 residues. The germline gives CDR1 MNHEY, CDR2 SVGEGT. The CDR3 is CASSLRESGTGDTGELFF. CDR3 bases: TGTGCCAGCAGTCTCCGGGAAAGTGGGACAGGGGACACCGGGGAGCTGTTTTTT.

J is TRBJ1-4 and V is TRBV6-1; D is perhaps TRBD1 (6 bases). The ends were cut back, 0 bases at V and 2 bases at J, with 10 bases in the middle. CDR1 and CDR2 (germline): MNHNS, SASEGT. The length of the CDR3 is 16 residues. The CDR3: CASSEARRGTNEKLFF. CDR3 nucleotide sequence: TGTGCCAGCAGTGAAGCACGAAGGGGGACTAATGAAAAACTGTTTTTT.

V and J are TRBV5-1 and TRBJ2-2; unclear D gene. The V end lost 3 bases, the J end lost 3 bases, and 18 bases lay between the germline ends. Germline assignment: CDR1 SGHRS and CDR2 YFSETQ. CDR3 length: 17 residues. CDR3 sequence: CASSSLHQVRDTGELFF. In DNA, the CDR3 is TGCGCCAGCAGCTCTCTCCATCAGGTCAGAGACACCGGGGAGCTGTTTTTT. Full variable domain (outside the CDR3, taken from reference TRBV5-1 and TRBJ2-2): KAGVTQTPRYLIKTRGQQVTLSCSPISGHRSVSWYQQTPGQGLQFLFEYFSETQRNKGNFPGRFSGRQFSNSRSEMNVSTLELGDSALYLCASSSLHQVRDTGELFFGEGSRLTVL.

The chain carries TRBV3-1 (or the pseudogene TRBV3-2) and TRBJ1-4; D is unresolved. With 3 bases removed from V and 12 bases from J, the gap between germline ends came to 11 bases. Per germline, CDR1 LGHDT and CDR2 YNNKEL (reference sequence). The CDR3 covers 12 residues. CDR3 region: CASSHGGGELFF. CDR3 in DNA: TGTGCCAGCAGCCATGGAGGCGGGGAACTGTTTTTT.

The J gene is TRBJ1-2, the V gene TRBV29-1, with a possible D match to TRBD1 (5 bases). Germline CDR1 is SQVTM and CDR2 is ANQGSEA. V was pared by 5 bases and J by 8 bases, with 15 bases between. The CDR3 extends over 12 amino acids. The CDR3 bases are TGCAGCGTTCCAGGGCCCCTGGGGGGCTACACCTTC. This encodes CSVPGPLGGYTF.

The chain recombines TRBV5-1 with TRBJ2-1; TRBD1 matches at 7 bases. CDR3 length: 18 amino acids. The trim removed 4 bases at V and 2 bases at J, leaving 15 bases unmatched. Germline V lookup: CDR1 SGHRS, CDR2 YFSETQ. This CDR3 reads CASSTPGQNLPAYNEQFF. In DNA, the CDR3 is TGCGCCAGCAGCACACCGGGACAGAACCTTCCCGCCTACAATGAGCAGTTCTTC.

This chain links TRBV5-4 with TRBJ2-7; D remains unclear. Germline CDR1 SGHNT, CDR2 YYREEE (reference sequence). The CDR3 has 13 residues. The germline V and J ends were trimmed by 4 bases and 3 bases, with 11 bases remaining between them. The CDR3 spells CASSRVGYYEQYF. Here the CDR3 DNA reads TGTGCCAGCAGCCGCGTGGGCTACTACGAGCAGTACTTC. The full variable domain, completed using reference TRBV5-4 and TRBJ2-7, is ETGVTQSPTHLIKTRGQQVTLRCSSQSGHNTVSWYQQALGQGPQFIFQYYREEENGRGNFPPRFSGLQFPNYSSELNVNALELDDSALYLCASSRVGYYEQYFGPGTRLTVT.

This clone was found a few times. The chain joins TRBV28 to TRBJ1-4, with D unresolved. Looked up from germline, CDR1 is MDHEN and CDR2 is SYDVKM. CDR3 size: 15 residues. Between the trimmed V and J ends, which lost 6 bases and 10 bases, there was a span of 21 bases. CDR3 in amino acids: CASSQTTVRRGKLFF. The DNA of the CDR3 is TGTGCCAGCAGCCAAACCACTGTACGGAGAGGAAAACTGTTTTTT. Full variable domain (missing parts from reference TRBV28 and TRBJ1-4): DVKVTQSSRYLVKRTGEKVFLECVQDMDHENMFWYRQDPGLGLRLIYFSYDVKMKEKGDIPEGYSVSREKKERFSLILESASTNQTSMYLCASSQTTVRRGKLFFGSGTQLSVL.

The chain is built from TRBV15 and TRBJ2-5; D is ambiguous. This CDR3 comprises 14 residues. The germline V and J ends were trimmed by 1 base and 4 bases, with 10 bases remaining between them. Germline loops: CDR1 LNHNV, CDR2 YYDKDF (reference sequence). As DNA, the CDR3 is TGTGCCACCAGCAGAGGAGGTCTTCGAGAGACCCAGTACTTC. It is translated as CATSRGGLRETQYF. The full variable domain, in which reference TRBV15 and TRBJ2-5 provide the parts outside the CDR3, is DAMVIQNPRYQVTQFGKPVTLSCSQTLNHNVMYWYQQKSSQAPKLLFHYYDKDFNNEADTPDNFQSRRPNTSFCFLDIRSPGLGDTAMYLCATSRGGLRETQYFGPGTRLLVL.

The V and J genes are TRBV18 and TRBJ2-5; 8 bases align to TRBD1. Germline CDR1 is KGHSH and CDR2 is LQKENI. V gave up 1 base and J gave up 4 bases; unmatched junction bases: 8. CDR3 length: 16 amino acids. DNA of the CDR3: TGTGCCAGCTCACCACGAACAGACAGGGGTACAGAGACCCAGTACTTC. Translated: CASSPRTDRGTETQYF.

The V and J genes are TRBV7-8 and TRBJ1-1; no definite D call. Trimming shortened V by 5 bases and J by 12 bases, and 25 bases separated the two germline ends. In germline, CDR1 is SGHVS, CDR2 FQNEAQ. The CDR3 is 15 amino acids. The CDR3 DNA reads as TGTGCCAGCAGCCCAACATATTCTAACAGTTTGGCAACTTTCTTT. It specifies CASSPTYSNSLATFF.

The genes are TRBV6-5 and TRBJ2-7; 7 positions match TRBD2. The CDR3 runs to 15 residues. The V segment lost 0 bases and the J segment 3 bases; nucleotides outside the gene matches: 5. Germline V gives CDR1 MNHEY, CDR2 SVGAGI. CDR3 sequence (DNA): TGTGCCAGCAGTTACTCTCGGGCTAGCGGCTACGAGCAGTACTTC. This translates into CASSYSRASGYEQYF.

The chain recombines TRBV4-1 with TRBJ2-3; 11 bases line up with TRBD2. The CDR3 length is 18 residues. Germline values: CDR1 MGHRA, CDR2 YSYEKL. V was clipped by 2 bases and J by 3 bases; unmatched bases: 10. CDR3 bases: TGCGCCAGCAGCCAATCTTCCCCTAGCGGGGGGTTAACAGATACGCAGTATTTT. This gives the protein CASSQSSPSGGLTDTQYF.

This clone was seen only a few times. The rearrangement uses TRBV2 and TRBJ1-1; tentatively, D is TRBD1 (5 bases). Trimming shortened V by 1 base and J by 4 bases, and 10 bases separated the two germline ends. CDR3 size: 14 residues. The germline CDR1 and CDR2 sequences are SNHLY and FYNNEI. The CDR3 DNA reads TGTGCCAGCAGTGAAGTCGGGGGGGGCACTGAAGCTTTCTTT. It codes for CASSEVGGGTEAFF.

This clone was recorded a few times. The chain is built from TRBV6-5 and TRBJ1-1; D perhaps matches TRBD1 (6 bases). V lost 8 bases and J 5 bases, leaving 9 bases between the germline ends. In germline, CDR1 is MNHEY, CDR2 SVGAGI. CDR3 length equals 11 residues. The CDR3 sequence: CASLDRTEAFF. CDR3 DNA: TGTGCCAGCTTAGACAGGACTGAAGCTTTCTTT.

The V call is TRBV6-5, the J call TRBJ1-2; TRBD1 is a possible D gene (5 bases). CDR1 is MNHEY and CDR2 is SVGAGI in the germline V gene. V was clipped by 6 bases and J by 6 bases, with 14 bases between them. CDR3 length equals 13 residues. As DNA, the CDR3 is TGTGCCAGCAGAAACGGGGGTAGGCATGGCTACACCTTC. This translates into CASRNGGRHGYTF.

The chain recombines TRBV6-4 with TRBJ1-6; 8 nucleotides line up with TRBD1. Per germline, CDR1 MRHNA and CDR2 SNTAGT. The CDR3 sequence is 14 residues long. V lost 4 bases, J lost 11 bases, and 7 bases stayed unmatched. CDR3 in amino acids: CASSVGTGVAPLHF. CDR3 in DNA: TGTGCCAGCAGTGTTGGGACAGGTGTAGCACCCCTCCACTTT.

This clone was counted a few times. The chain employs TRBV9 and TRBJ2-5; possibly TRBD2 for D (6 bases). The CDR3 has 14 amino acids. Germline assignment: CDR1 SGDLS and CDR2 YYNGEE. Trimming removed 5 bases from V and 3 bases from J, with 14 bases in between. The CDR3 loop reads CASRRDWGEETQYF. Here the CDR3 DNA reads TGTGCCAGCAGACGGGACTGGGGGGAAGAGACCCAGTACTTC.

The CDR3 protein is CASSSQMDYGYTF. CDR3 in DNA: TGTGCCAGCAGTTCACAGATGGACTATGGCTACACCTTC. The genes are TRBV27 and TRBJ1-2, with D hard to call. The germline gives CDR1 MNHEY, CDR2 SMNVEV (reference sequence). The CDR3 consists of 13 residues. The V gene lost 4 bases and the J gene lost 3 bases, with 9 bases spanning the gap.

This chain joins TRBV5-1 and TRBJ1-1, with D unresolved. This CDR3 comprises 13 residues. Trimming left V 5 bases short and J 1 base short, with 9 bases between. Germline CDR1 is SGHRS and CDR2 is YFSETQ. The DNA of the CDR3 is TGCGCCAGCAGAACTACCGCGAACACTGAAGCTTTCTTT. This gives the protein CASRTTANTEAFF.

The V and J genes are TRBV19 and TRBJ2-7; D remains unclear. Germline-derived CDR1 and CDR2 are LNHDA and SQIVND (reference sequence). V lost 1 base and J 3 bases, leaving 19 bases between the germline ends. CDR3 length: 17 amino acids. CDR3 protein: CASSIARSQTRFYEQYF. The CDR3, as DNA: TGTGCCAGTAGTATAGCCCGCTCTCAAACCCGGTTCTACGAGCAGTACTTC. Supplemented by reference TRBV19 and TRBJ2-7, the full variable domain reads DGGITQSPKYLFRKEGQNVTLSCEQNLNHDAMYWYRQDPGQGLRLIYYSQIVNDFQKGDIAEGYSVSREKKESFPLTVTSAQKNPTAFYLCASSIARSQTRFYEQYFGPGTRLTVT.